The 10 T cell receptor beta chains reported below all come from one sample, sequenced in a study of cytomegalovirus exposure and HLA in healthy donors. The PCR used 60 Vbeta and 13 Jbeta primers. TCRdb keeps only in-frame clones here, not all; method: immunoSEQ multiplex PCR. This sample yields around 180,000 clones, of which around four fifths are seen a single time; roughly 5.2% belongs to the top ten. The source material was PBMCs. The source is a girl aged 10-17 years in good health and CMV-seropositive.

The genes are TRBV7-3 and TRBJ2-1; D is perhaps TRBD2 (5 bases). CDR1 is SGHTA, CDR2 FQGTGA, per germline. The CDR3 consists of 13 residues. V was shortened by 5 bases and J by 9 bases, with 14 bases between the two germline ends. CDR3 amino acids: CASSLSASSEQFF. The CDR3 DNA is TGTGCCAGCAGCCTAAGCGCTAGCAGTGAGCAGTTCTTC.

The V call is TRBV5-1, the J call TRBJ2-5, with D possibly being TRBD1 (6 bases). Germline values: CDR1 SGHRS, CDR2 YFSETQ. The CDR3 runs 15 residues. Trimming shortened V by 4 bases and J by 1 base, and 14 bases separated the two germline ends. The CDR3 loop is CASSPRGTSQETQYF. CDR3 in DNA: TGCGCCAGCAGCCCAAGGGGGACATCCCAAGAGACCCAGTACTTC.

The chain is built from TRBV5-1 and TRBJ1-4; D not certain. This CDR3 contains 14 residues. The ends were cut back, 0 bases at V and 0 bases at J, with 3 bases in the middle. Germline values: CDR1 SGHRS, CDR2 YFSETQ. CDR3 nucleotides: TGCGCCAGCAGCTTGGCCGCAACTAATGAAAAACTGTTTTTT. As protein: CASSLAATNEKLFF.

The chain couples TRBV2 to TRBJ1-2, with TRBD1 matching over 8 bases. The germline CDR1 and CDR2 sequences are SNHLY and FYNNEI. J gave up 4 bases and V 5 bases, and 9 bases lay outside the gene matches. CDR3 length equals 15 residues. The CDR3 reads CASSSGQGGSYGYTF. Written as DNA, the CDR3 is TGTGCCAGCAGTTCCGGACAGGGAGGAAGCTATGGCTACACCTTC.

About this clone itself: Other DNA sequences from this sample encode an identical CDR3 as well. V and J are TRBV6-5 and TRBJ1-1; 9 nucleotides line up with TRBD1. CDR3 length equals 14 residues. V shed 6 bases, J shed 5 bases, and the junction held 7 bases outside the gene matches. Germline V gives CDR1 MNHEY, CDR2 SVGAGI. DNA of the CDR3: TGTGCCAGCAGCCCAGACAGGGGGGGTACTGAAGCTTTCTTT. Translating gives CASSPDRGGTEAFF.

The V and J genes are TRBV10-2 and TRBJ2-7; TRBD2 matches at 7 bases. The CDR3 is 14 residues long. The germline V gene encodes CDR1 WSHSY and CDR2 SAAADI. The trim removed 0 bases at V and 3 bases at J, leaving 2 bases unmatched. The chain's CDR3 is CASSESGGFYEQYF. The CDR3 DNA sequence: TGCGCCAGCAGTGAGTCCGGGGGGTTCTACGAGCAGTACTTC.

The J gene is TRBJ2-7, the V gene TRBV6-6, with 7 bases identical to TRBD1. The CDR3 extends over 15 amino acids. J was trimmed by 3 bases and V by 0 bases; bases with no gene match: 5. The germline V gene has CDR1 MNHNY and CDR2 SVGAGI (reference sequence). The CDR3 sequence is CASSYSRTGGYEQYF. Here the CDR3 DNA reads TGTGCCAGCAGTTACTCGCGGACAGGAGGCTACGAGCAGTACTTC.

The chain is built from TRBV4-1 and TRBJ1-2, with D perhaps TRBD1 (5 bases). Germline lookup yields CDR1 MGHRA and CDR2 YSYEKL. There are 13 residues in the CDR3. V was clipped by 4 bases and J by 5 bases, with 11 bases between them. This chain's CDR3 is CASSPRDLYGYTF. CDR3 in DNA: TGCGCCAGCAGCCCGCGGGACCTATATGGCTACACCTTC.

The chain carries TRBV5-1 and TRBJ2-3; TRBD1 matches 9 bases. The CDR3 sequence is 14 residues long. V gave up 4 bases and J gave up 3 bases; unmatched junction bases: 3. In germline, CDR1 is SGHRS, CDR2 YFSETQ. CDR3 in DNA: TGCGCCAGCAGCACACAGGGGGCAACAGATACGCAGTATTTT. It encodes CASSTQGATDTQYF.

The CDR3 bases are TGTGCCAGTAGTTCCCTAGCGGGGGGGATCTACGAGCAGTACTTC. Translated, it gives CASSSLAGGIYEQYF. The chain joins TRBV19 to TRBJ2-7; TRBD2 matches 12 bases. V shed 5 bases and J 3 bases; nucleotides not matched to a gene: 5. The CDR3 has 15 amino acids. The germline gives CDR1 LNHDA, CDR2 SQIVND (reference sequence).